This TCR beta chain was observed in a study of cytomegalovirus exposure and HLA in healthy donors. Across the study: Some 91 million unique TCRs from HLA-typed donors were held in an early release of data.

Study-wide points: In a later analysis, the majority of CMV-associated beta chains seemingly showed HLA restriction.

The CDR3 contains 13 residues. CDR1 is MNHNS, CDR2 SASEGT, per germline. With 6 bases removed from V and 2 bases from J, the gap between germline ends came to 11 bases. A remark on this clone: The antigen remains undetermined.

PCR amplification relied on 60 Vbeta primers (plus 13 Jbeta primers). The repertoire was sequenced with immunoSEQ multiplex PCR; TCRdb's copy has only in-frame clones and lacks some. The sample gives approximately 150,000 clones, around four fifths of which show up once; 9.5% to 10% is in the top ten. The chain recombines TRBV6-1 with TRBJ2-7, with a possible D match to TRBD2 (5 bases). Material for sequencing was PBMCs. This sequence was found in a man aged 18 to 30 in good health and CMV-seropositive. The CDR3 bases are TGTGCCAGCAGGAAAGTCGGGACCTACGAGCAGTACTTC. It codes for CASRKVGTYEQYF.